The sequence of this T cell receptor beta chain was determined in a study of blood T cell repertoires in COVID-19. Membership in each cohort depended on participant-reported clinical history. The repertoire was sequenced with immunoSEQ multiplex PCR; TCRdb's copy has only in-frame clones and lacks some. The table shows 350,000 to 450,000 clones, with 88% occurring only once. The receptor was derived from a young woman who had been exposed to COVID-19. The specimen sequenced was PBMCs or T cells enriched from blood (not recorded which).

The CDR3 loop reads CASSRWLAGVVGSYEQYF. As DNA, the CDR3 is TGTGCCAGTAGTCGGTGGCTAGCGGGAGTCGTTGGATCTTACGAGCAGTACTTC. J is TRBJ2-7 and V is TRBV19; 10 nucleotides match TRBD2. The germline V gene encodes CDR1 LNHDA and CDR2 SQIVND (reference sequence). This CDR3 contains 18 residues. V trimming: 5 bases; J trimming: 4 bases; junction bases outside the gene matches: 17. The full variable domain, with the rest looked up from reference TRBV19 and TRBJ2-7, is DGGITQSPKYLFRKEGQNVTLSCEQNLNHDAMYWYRQDPGQGLRLIYYSQIVNDFQKGDIAEGYSVSREKKESFPLTVTSAQKNPTAFYLCASSRWLAGVVGSYEQYFGPGTRLTVT.